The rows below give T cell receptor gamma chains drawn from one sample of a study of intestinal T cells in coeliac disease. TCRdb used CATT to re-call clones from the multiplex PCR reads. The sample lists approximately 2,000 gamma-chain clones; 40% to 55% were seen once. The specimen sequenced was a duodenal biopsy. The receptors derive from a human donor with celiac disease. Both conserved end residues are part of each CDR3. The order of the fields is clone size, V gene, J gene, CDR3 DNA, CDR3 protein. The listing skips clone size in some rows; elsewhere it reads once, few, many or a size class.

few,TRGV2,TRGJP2,TGTGCCACCTGGGACGGGCCTTTTATTGATTGGATCAAGACGTTT,CATWDGPFIDWIKTF
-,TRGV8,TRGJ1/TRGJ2,TGTGCCACTGGGATACCAGATTATTATAAGAAACTCTTT,CATGIPDYYKKLF
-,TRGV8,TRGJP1,TGTGCCACCTGGGATGAGGGGAGAATATATACCACTGGTTGGTTCAAGATATTT,CATWDEGRIYTTGWFKIF
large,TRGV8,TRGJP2,TGTGCCACCTGGGATAGAAGTAGTGATTGGATCAAGACGTTT,CATWDRSSDWIKTF
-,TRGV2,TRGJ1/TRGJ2,TGTGCCACCTGGGACGGGCCGTGGTATAAGAAACTCTTT,CATWDGPWYKKLF
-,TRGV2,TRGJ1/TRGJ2,TGTGCCACCTGGGACAACGGGTTTTATTATAAGAAACTCTTT,CATWDNGFYYKKLF
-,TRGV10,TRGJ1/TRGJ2,TGTGCTGCGTGGACAGTCGGCCCGAATAAACTCTTT,CAAWTVGPNKLF
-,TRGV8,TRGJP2,TGTGCCACCTGGGACCCGGAAGGGGGTTGGACGAAGACGTTT,CATWDPEGGWTKTF
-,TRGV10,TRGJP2,TGTGCTGCGTGGGACGGGGGTGATAGTAGTGATTGGATCAAGACGTTT,CAAWDGGDSSDWIKTF
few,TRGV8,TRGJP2,TGTGCCACCTGGGATTCTACACCGAATCGGAGTCATAGTAGTGATTGGATCAAGACGTTT,CATWDSTPNRSHSSDWIKTF
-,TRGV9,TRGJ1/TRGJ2,TGTGCCTTGTGTTACCGAAATCTCTTT,CALCYRNLF
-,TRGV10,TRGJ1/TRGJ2,TGTGCTGCGTGGGATTTCCCGAGGGTCCCTACGAATTATTATAAGAAACTCTTT,CAAWDFPRVPTNYYKKLF
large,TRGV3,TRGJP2,TGTGCCACCTGGGACTTTGAGGGGATTAGTGATTGGATCAAGACGTTT,CATWDFEGISDWIKTF
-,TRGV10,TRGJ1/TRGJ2,TGTGCTGCGTGGGATTTTCTCCTCATTTATTATAAGAAACTCTTT,CAAWDFLLIYYKKLF
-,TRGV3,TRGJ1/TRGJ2,TGTGCCACCTGGGACAGGCTTTCCTTCGCCCGCCCGAATTATTATAAGAAACTCTTT,CATWDRLSFARPNYYKKLF
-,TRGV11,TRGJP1,TGTGCCTGCTGGATTAGGCACTCGGATACCACTGGTTGGTTCAAGATATTT,CACWIRHSDTTGWFKIF
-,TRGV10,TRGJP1,TGTGCTGCGCTGGGATTCCCCCCCTGTTGGTTCAAGATATTT,CAALGFPPCWFKIF
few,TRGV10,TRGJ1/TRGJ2,TGTGCTGCGTGGAGGAGGTATAAGAAACTCTTT,CAAWRRYKKLF
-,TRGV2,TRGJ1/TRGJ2,TGTGCCACCTGGGGCGGGCATGGAAATTATTATAAGAAACTCTTT,CATWGGHGNYYKKLF
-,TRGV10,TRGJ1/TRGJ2,TGTGCTGCGTGGGATTCCAACTCTTATTATAAGAAACTCTTT,CAAWDSNSYYKKLF
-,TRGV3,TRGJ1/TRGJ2,TGTGCCACCTGGGACAGGGGGGGGGATTATAAGAAACTCTTT,CATWDRGGDYKKLF
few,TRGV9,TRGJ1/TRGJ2,TGTGCCTTGTGGGAGGCGAAGAATTATTATAAGAAACTCTTT,CALWEAKNYYKKLF
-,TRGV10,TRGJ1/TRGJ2,TGTGCTGCGTGGGATTCCAACTTTTATTATAAGAAACTCTTT,CAAWDSNFYYKKLF
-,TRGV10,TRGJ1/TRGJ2,TGTGCTGCGTGGGGATTAAGAGATTATAAGAAACTCTTT,CAAWGLRDYKKLF
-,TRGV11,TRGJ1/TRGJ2,TGTGCCTGCTGGATTAGGGGAAATTATAAGAAACTCTTT,CACWIRGNYKKLF
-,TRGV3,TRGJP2,TGTGCCGCCTGGGAATTGAGGGATAGTGATTGGATCAAGACGTTT,CAAWELRDSDWIKTF
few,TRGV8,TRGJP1,TGTGCCACCTGGGATGCCACTGGTTGGTTCAAGATATTT,CATWDATGWFKIF
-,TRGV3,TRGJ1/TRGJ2,TGTGCCACCTGCTTGAGATATAAGAAACTCTTT,CATCLRYKKLF
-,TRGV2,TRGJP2,TGTGCCACCTGGGACGGGCGAGGGTGTGATTGGATCAAGACGTTT,CATWDGRGCDWIKTF
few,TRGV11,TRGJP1,TGTGCCTGCTGGATTAGGCACGTCCAATATACCACTGGTTGGTTCAAGATATTT,CACWIRHVQYTTGWFKIF
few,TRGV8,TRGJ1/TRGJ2,TGTGCCACCCCTGGCGTATATTATAAGAAACTCTTT,CATPGVYYKKLF
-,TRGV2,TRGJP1,TGTGCCACCTGGGACGGGGTGTTCAAGATATTT,CATWDGVFKIF
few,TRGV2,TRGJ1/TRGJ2,TGTGCCACCTGCTATTATTATAAGAAACTCTTT,CATCYYYKKLF
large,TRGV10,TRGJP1,TGTGCTGCGTGGGGAGTTGCCACTGGTTGGTTCAAGATATTT,CAAWGVATGWFKIF
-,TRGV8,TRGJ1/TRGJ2,TGTGCCACCTGGTATAAGAAACTCTTT,CATWYKKLF
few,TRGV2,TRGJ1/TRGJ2,TGTGCCACCTGGGACGGGATAAATTATTATAAGAAACTCTTT,CATWDGINYYKKLF
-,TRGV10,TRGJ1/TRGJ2,TGTGCTGCGGGGGTTTGGGGTTATAAGAAACTCTTT,CAAGVWGYKKLF